This T cell receptor beta chain emerged from a study of blood T cell repertoires in COVID-19. In the study overall: There were acute and convalescent COVID-19 samples, and they came from the United States, Italy and Spain. T cells, B-cell-depleted T cells, or PBMCs supplied cDNA or gDNA.

Authors' data handling: Using reference gene primer amplification, nucleated cell counts were estimated. TCRdb's copy holds only in-frame clones and misses some; the assay was immunoSEQ multiplex PCR. D and trimming were read from the DNA, whereas the V and J calls and clone size are those reported in that table. The sample yields roughly 150,000 clones, approximately 78% seen once. Sequencing used peripheral blood. The receptor was isolated from a human donor with acute or convalescent COVID-19. The donor label of this sample is uncertain.

The CDR3 region is CASSQRFRDSEKLFF. The CDR3 coding sequence is TGTGCCAGCAGCCAACGCTTCCGGGACAGTGAAAAACTGTTTTTT. The chain employs TRBV3-1 (or the pseudogene TRBV3-2) and TRBJ1-4; 7 bases match TRBD1. CDR1 is LGHDT, CDR2 YNNKEL, per germline (reference sequence). With 2 bases clipped from V and 7 bases from J, the junction kept 7 bases outside the gene matches. The CDR3 is 15 amino acids.